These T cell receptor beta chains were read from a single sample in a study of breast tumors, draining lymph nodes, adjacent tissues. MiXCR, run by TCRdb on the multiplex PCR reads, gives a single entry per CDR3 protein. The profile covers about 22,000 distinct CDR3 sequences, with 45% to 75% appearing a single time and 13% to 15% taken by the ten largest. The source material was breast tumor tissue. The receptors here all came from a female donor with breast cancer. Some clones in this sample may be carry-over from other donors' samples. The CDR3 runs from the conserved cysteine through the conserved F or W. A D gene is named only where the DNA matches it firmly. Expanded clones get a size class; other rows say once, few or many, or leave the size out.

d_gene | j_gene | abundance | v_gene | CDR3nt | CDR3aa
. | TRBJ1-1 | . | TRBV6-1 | TGTGCCAGCAGTGAAGACGGGGAGGCCACTGAAGCTTTCTTT | CASSEDGEATEAFF
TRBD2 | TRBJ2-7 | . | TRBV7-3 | TGTGCCAGCAGCTCGGGACTAGCGGGGGGAGGATACGAGCAGTACTTC | CASSSGLAGGGYEQYF
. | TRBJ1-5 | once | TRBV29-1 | TGCAGCGTTGCAGATAGCAATCAGCCCCAGCATTTT | CSVADSNQPQHF
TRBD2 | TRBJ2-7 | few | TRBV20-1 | TGCAGTGCTAGTGGCGGGAGTTCGACCTACGAGCAGTACTTC | CSASGGSSTYEQYF
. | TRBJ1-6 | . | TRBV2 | TGTGCCAGCAGGAAGAGCCGGGAAGGCGGTTCACCCCTCCACTTT | CASRKSREGGSPLHF
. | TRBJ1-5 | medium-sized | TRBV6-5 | TGTGCCAGCAGTCGGACACGTTGGGGCAATCAGCCCCAGCATTTT | CASSRTRWGNQPQHF
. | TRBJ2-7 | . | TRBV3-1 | TGTGCCAGCAGCCCTAGGCTCGGGGGCGGGAGATTTGGCGAGCAGTACTTC | CASSPRLGGGRFGEQYF
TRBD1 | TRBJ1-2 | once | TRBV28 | TGTGCCAGCACAGGAACATTCGACAGGGACTATGGCTACACCTTC | CASTGTFDRDYGYTF
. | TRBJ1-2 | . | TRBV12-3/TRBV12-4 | TGTGCCAGCAGTTTAGGGGTTCAGGGGACCTATGGCTACACCTTC | CASSLGVQGTYGYTF
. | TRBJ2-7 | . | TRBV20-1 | TGCAGTGCTAGACCTGACCCGATTGTCGAGCAGTACTTC | CSARPDPIVEQYF
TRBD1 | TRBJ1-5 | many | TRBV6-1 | TGTGCCAGCAGCGCAACAGGGGGCGCGGATCAGCCCCAGCATTTT | CASSATGGADQPQHF
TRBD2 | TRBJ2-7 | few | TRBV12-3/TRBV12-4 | TGTGCCAGCAGTTCCTCGACTAGCGGCAGAGGCGAGCAGTACTTC | CASSSSTSGRGEQYF
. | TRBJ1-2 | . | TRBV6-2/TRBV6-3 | TGTGCCAGCAGTTACATGGGGCTGGGGCCCTATGGCTACACCTTC | CASSYMGLGPYGYTF
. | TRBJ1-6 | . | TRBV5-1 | TGCGCCAGCAGCTTGGCCGGGACGGAAGTTTCTAATTCACCCCTCCACTTT | CASSLAGTEVSNSPLHF
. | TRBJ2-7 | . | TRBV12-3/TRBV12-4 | TGTGCCAGCAGTTTAGCGCGTACCGGGGCCGAGCAGTACTTC | CASSLARTGAEQYF
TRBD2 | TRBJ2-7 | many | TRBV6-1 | TGTGCCAGCAGTAAGACTAGCGGGGGAGCCTACGAGCAGTACTTC | CASSKTSGGAYEQYF
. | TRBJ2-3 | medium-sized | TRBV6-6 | TGTGCCAGCAGCCCGGCGGTCCTCCTTAGCACAGATACGCAGTATTTT | CASSPAVLLSTDTQYF
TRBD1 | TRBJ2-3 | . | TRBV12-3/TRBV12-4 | TGTGCCAGCAGTCCGGGACAGGACATTGATACGCAGTATTTT | CASSPGQDIDTQYF
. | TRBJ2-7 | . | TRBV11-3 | TGTGCCAGCAGCGTAGCTCCGGGAGATTCCGAGCAGTACTTC | CASSVAPGDSEQYF
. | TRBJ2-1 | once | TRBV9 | TGTGCCAGCAGCCCAGTGGGGGTCACCTACAATGAGCCGTTCTTC | CASSPVGVTYNEPFF
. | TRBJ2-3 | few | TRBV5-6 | TGTGCCAGCAGCTTGGGCGGGGGCGGGCAGGATACGCAGTATTTT | CASSLGGGGQDTQYF
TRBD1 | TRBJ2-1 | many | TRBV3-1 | TGTGCCAGCAGCCTCCGGGACAGATACAATGAGCAGTTCTTC | CASSLRDRYNEQFF
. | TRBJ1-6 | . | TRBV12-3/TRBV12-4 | TGTGCCAGCAGCCTATCGTCGGACAGTAATTCACCCCTCCACTTT | CASSLSSDSNSPLHF
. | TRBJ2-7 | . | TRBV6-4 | TGTGCCAGCCCAATTAAAGGGGGTTACGAGCAGTACTTC | CASPIKGGYEQYF
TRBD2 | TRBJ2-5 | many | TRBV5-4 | TGTGCCAGCAGCCGGGGACTAGCGGGAGGGCTCCAAGAGACCCAGTACTTC | CASSRGLAGGLQETQYF
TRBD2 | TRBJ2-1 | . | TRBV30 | TGTACCTGGAGTGGGCTAGCGGGGTGCAATGAGCAGTTCTTC | CTWSGLAGCNEQFF
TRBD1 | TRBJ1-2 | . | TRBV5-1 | TGCGCCAGCAGCACGGGACAGGGGGCTTTTGGCTACACCTTC | CASSTGQGAFGYTF
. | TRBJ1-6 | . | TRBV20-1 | TGCAGTGCTACCACGGGTTATTCACCCCTCCACTTT | CSATTGYSPLHF
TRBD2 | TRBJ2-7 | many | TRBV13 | TGTGCCAGCAGCCCCCGGGGGGTCTACGAGCAGTACTTC | CASSPRGVYEQYF
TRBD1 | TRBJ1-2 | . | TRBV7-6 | TGTGCCAGCAGCGTTAAGACAGGGTCGCCGTCTGGCTACACCTTC | CASSVKTGSPSGYTF
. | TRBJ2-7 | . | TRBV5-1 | TGCGCCAGCAGCTCAGACGGCTCCTACGAGCAGTACTTC | CASSSDGSYEQYF
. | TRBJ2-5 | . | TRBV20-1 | TGCAGTGCTAGAGTCCGCTTAGGCCAAGCGACCCAGTACTTC | CSARVRLGQATQYF
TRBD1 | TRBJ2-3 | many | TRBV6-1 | TGTGCCAGCAGGACAGGGGGCGCAGATACGCAGTATTTT | CASRTGGADTQYF
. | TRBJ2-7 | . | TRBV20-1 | TGCAGTGCTAGAGAAAGTGGACTCGACGAGCAGTACTTC | CSARESGLDEQYF
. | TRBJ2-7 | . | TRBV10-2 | TGCGCCAGCAGTGAAGGCCCTGGCCAGGGGCTCTACGAGCAGTACTTC | CASSEGPGQGLYEQYF
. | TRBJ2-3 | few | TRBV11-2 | TGTGCCAGCGTGCGAGGCTTAACAGATACGCAGTATTTT | CASVRGLTDTQYF
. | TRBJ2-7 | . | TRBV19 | TGTGCCAGTGGAAGGGGACCCGAGCAGTACTTC | CASGRGPEQYF
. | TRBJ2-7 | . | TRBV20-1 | TGCAGTGCTAGAGCAACCGGGTCCTACGCGCAGTACTTC | CSARATGSYAQYF
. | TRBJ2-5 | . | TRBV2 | TGTGCCAGCGACCTCCGAGGTGGAGAGACCCAGTACTTC | CASDLRGGETQYF
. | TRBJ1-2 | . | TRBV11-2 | TGTGCCAGCAGCTTAGTTCGGCCCGCGGCGAGGGACTATGGCTACACCTTC | CASSLVRPAARDYGYTF
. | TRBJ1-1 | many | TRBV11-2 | TGTGCCAGCAGCCGGACATCGAACACTGAAGCTTTCTTT | CASSRTSNTEAFF
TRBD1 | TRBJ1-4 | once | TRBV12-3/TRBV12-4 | TGTGCCAGCAGTTTGGACAGGCGAATTGGGACTAATGAAAAACTGTTTTTT | CASSLDRRIGTNEKLFF
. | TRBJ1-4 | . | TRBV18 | TGTGCCAGCTCACCACAGGGACTCAATGAAAAACTGTTTTTT | CASSPQGLNEKLFF
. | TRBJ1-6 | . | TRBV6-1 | TGTGCCAGCAGTGAAGTAGGGGGGGCTGGGAATTCACCCCTCCACTTT | CASSEVGGAGNSPLHF
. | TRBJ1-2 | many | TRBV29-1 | TGCAGCGTTGCACTTAGCTATGGCTACACCTTC | CSVALSYGYTF
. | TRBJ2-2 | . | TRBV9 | TGTGCCAGCCACGATAGCAGGACCCACTTAAAGGCAGGGGAGCTGTTTTTT | CASHDSRTHLKAGELFF
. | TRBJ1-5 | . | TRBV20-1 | TGCAGTGCTAGAAGGGTCGGCAATCAGCCCCAGCATTTT | CSARRVGNQPQHF
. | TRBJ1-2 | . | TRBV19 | TGTGCCAGTAGGCGGGGGAACTATGGCTACACCTTC | CASRRGNYGYTF
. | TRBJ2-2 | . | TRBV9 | TGTGCCAGCAGGGGGAACACCGGGGAGCTGTTTTTT | CASRGNTGELFF
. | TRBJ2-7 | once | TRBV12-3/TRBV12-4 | TGTGCCAGCAGTTTCCGCCCCCCTAGAGACGGCTTGTACGAGCAGTACTTC | CASSFRPPRDGLYEQYF
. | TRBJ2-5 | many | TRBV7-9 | TGTGCCAGCAGCTTGGCAAACTACCTCGAGGAGACCCAGTACTTC | CASSLANYLEETQYF
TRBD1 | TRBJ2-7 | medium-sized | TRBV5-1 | TGCGCCAGCAGCTTGAGGGACAGGGACTACGAGCAGTACTTC | CASSLRDRDYEQYF
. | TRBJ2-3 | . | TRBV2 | TGTGCCAGCAGTGCGGGGAATTTCCCCACAGATACGCAGTATTTT | CASSAGNFPTDTQYF
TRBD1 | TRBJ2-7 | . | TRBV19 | TGTGCCAGTAGTCAACTACCGGGACAGGGCGCCTACGAGCAGTACTTC | CASSQLPGQGAYEQYF
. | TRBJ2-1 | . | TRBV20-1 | TGCAGTGCTACCATGCTAGCGATGGTATACAATGAGCAGTTCTTC | CSATMLAMVYNEQFF